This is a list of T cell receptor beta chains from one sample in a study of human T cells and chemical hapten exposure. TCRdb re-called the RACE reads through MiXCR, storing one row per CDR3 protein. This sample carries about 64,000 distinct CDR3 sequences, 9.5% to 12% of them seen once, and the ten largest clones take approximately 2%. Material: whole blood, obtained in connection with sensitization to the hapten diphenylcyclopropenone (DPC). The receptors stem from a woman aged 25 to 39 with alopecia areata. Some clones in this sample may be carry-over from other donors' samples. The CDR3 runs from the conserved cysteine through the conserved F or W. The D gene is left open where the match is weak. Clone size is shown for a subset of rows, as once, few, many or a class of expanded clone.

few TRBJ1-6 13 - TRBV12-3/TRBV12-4 TGTGCCAGCAGTTCTGCAGGCCATTCACCCCTCCACTTT CASSSAGHSPLHF
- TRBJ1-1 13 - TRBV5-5 TGTGCCAACAGCTTTTCAGATGGGAAAGAAGCTTTCTTT CANSFSDGKEAFF
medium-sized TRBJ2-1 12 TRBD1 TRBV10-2 TGCGCCAGCAGTGACAGGGGGCATGAGCAGTTCTTC CASSDRGHEQFF
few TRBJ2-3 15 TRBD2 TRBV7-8 TGTGCCAGCAGCCTAAGCGGGACTAGCACAGATACGCAGTATTTT CASSLSGTSTDTQYF
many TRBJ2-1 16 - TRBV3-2 TGTGCCAGCAGCCAAGAGCTAGCGGGAGGGCCTAATGAGCAGTTCTTC CASSQELAGGPNEQFF
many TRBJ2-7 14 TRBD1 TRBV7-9 TGTGCCAGCAGTCCTGGACAGGGGAAAGACGAGCAGTACTTC CASSPGQGKDEQYF
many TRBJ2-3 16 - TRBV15 TGTGCCACCAGCAGAGATCTGGGGGCACGCACAGATACGCAGTATTTT CATSRDLGARTDTQYF
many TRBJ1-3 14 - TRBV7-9 TGTGCCAGCAGCTTACTTGACTCTGGAAACACCATATATTTT CASSLLDSGNTIYF
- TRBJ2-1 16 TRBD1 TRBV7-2 TGTGCCAGCAGCTTAGACCCGGGACAGGGCGTCAATGAGCAGTTCTTC CASSLDPGQGVNEQFF
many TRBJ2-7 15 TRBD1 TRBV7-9 TGTGCCAGCAGCTACCTGGGACAGCTTACCTACGAGCAGTACTTC CASSYLGQLTYEQYF
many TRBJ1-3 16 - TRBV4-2 TGTGCCAGCAGCCAAGAAAAGGGGGGATTTGGAAACACCATATATTTT CASSQEKGGFGNTIYF
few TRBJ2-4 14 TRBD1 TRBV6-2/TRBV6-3 TGTGCCAGCAGTTCCGGACAGGGGGCGAACATTCAGTACTTC CASSSGQGANIQYF
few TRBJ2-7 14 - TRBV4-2 TGTGCCAGCAGCCTCTTAGGCAACCAGAACGAGCAGTACTTC CASSLLGNQNEQYF